This T cell receptor beta chain was sequenced during a study of shared clonotypes between healthy human individuals. Study-wide background: Sampling drew on donors who were a couple of women and a few men aged 18 to 49. Findings and caveats of the study: A reduction in generation probabilities was seen for non-shared clonotypes relative to those shared by all four donors. A small donor pool kept down the genetic and exposure-history diversity that was represented.

Comment on this clone: What it binds is unknown.

Germline V gives CDR1 MDHEN, CDR2 SYDVKM. This CDR3 comprises 16 residues. V was cut by 6 bases and J by 6 bases, with 23 bases left in between. The study ran the assay at deep level. Sequencing used immunoSEQ multiplex PCR; TCRdb keeps in-frame clones, though not all of them. The table shows about 2 million clones, with roughly 94% occurring only once. The source of this sequence is a man aged 18 to 35 in good health. This chain connects TRBV28 to TRBJ1-2, with D tentatively TRBD1 (6 bases). The sample consisted of naive CD4+ T cells sorted from blood. Specified subset: CD45RA+ positively selected. In nucleotides, the CDR3 is TGTGCCAGCAGCCCCCCGGTGGACAGACGAAGTGATGGCTACACCTTC. Translating it yields CASSPPVDRRSDGYTF.